What follows are 17 T cell receptor beta chains derived from one specimen sequenced in a study of control samples from healthy donors and cancer patients. Profiled with immunoSEQ multiplex PCR; TCRdb holds only in-frame clones, not every one. The sample records over 55,000 clones, approximately 90% being singletons. Material for sequencing was PBMCs. These TCRs come from a man in his thirties or forties with colorectal cancer.

The V and J genes are TRBV13 and TRBJ1-3, with a tentative D call TRBD1 (5 bases). V was shortened by 5 bases and J by 0 bases, with 8 bases between the two germline ends. The CDR3 spans 14 residues. Germline assignment: CDR1 PRHDT and CDR2 FYEKMQ (reference sequence). The CDR3 loop reads CASSKTVSGNTIYF. CDR3 nucleotides: TGTGCCAGCAGCAAGACAGTCTCTGGAAACACCATATATTTT.

This clone has only a few counts. The V gene is TRBV6-2 or TRBV6-3, the J gene TRBJ2-1; 9 bases map to TRBD2. Germline loops: CDR1 MNHEY, CDR2 SVGEGT. CDR3 length: 14 amino acids. Trimming cost V 2 bases and J 8 bases; bases outside gene matches: 4. The CDR3 is CASSYLAGSDEQFF. CDR3 DNA: TGTGCCAGCAGTTACCTAGCGGGGTCGGATGAGCAGTTCTTC.

This chain links TRBV2 with TRBJ2-2, with 9 bases fitting TRBD1. The CDR3 has 15 residues. CDR1 and CDR2 (germline): SNHLY, FYNNEI. Losses at the gene ends were 6 bases for V and 5 bases for J; bases not matched to a gene: 7. The chain's CDR3 is CASRTGTGRTGELFF. For the CDR3, the DNA is TGTGCCAGCAGGACTGGGACAGGGAGGACCGGGGAGCTGTTTTTT.

This chain connects TRBV7-2 to TRBJ2-7; TRBD2 matches at 8 bases. Germline lookup yields CDR1 SGHTA and CDR2 FQGNSA. V lost 5 bases and J lost 7; bases outside the gene matches: 19. The CDR3 covers 17 residues. The CDR3 region has the DNA TGTGCCAGCAGCCTAAGCGGGGGCCTTACCTTTACGTGGGAGCAGTACTTC. As protein: CASSLSGGLTFTWEQYF.

The chain links TRBV9 to TRBJ2-1, with D hard to call. The CDR3 contains 15 residues. Germline CDR1 is SGDLS and CDR2 is YYNGEE. V was clipped by 4 bases and J by 0 bases, with 11 bases between them. CDR3 protein: CASSPLYSSYNEQFF. CDR3 sequence (DNA): TGTGCCAGCAGCCCCCTTTATAGCTCCTACAATGAGCAGTTCTTC.

The CDR3 nucleotides are TGTGCCAGCAGCCAAGATCGCGGGAGGAGGGGGCGTAGCTATGGCTACACCTTC. Amino acids: CASSQDRGRRGRSYGYTF. V usage is TRBV3-1 (or the pseudogene TRBV3-2) and J usage is TRBJ1-2; the match to TRBD1 covers 7 bases. CDR1 and CDR2 (germline): LGHDT, YNNKEL (reference sequence). The CDR3 has 18 residues. V gave up 0 bases and J gave up 4 bases; unmatched junction bases: 14.

This clone showed up just once. The chain has TRBV5-1 and TRBJ1-1; the D gene is possibly TRBD1 (5 bases). CDR1 and CDR2 from the germline V gene are SGHRS and YFSETQ. Trimming took off 5 bases at V and 0 bases at J, with 14 bases between the two ends. The CDR3 covers 15 residues. The CDR3 DNA is TGCGCCAGCAGTCGTACAGGAGCCGTGAACACTGAAGCTTTCTTT. Protein: CASSRTGAVNTEAFF. The entire variable domain, with the rest obtained from reference TRBV5-1 and TRBJ1-1, is as follows: KAGVTQTPRYLIKTRGQQVTLSCSPISGHRSVSWYQQTPGQGLQFLFEYFSETQRNKGNFPGRFSGRQFSNSRSEMNVSTLELGDSALYLCASSRTGAVNTEAFFGQGTRLTVV.

The chain recombines TRBV5-6 with TRBJ2-1; 10 positions match TRBD2. The trim removed 1 base at V and 2 bases at J, leaving 3 bases unmatched. This CDR3 region has 16 residues. The germline CDR1 and CDR2 sequences are SGHDT and YYEEEE. CDR3 protein: CASSLSSGGAYNEQFF. CDR3 DNA: TGTGCCAGCAGCTTGTCGAGCGGGGGGGCCTACAATGAGCAGTTCTTC.

The V call is TRBV7-9, the J call TRBJ1-4, with 8 positions matching TRBD1. Germline loops: CDR1 SEHNR, CDR2 FQNEAQ (reference sequence). This CDR3 region has 15 residues. J was trimmed by 6 bases and V by 5 bases; bases with no gene match: 8. The DNA for the CDR3 is TGTGCCAGCAGCCCGGGACAGGCTAAGGATGAAAAACTGTTTTTT. Protein product: CASSPGQAKDEKLFF.

The J gene is TRBJ2-2, the V gene TRBV10-3, with D possibly matching TRBD2 (5 bases). Looked up from germline, CDR1 is ENHRY and CDR2 is SYGVKD. There are 14 residues in the CDR3. V was pared by 2 bases and J by 4 bases, with 8 bases between. CDR3: CAISEGRPTGELFF. The CDR3, as DNA: TGTGCCATCAGTGAGGGGAGACCCACCGGGGAGCTGTTTTTT.

The V gene is TRBV11-2, the J gene TRBJ1-6; D perhaps matches TRBD1 (6 bases). Trimming removed 9 bases at V and 11 bases at J, with 29 bases between. The germline V gene has CDR1 SGHAT and CDR2 FQNNGV. The length of the CDR3 is 17 residues. The CDR3 protein is CARKSFEQGPRGAPLHF. The CDR3 DNA is TGTGCCAGAAAGTCCTTCGAACAGGGCCCGAGGGGAGCACCCCTCCACTTT.

This sequence joins TRBV3-1 (or the pseudogene TRBV3-2) and TRBJ1-1; D call uncertain. The CDR3 spans 13 residues. The germline V and J ends were trimmed by 0 bases and 6 bases, with 8 bases remaining between them. Germline assignment: CDR1 LGHDT and CDR2 YNNKEL (reference sequence). The CDR3 here is CASSQDIGSEAFF. In DNA form, the CDR3 reads TGTGCCAGCAGCCAAGACATAGGGTCTGAAGCTTTCTTT.

The V call is TRBV6-2 or TRBV6-3, the J call TRBJ2-3; D possibly uses TRBD1 or TRBD2 (5 bases each). Per the germline V gene, CDR1 is MNHEY and CDR2 is SVGEGT. Trimming stripped 5 bases from V and 2 bases from J, with 20 bases between. The CDR3 consists of 17 residues. In DNA form, the CDR3 reads TGTGCCAGCAGTCCCCTTCGGGGCCAGTCCTTCACAGATACGCAGTATTTT. It is translated as CASSPLRGQSFTDTQYF.

CDR3: CASSEALRDRVYEQYV. As DNA, the CDR3 is TGTGCCAGCAGTGAAGCTCTCCGGGACAGGGTCTACGAGCAGTACGTC. The chain links TRBV2 to TRBJ2-7; 9 bases fit TRBD1. The CDR3 loop spans 16 amino acids. Germline trimming cut 0 bases from V and 3 bases from J; bases unmatched to any gene: 6. Germline V gives CDR1 SNHLY, CDR2 FYNNEI.

This CDR3 is CASSLAGELFF. The CDR3 DNA follows: TGTGCCAGCAGCTTAGCCGGGGAGCTGTTTTTT. The V gene is TRBV7-2, the J gene TRBJ2-2; D call uncertain. The CDR3 consists of 11 residues. Germline CDR1 SGHTA, CDR2 FQGNSA. Trimming cost V 0 bases and J 7 bases, with 0 bases left between them.

The V call is TRBV18, the J call TRBJ2-3; 7 bases agree with TRBD1. The CDR3 loop spans 18 amino acids. Germline values: CDR1 KGHSH, CDR2 LQKENI. V shed 3 bases, J shed 3 bases, and the junction held 15 bases outside the gene matches. This CDR3 is CASSPRTWDRRSTDTQYF. CDR3 coding DNA: TGTGCCAGCTCACCCCGAACCTGGGACAGACGAAGTACAGATACGCAGTATTTT.

This sequence joins TRBV19 and TRBJ1-1, with TRBD1 identical over 7 bases. CDR1 and CDR2 (germline): LNHDA, SQIVND (reference sequence). The CDR3 spans 15 residues. After removal of 1 base from V and 1 base from J, the junction contained 3 bases not matched to a gene. CDR3 bases: TGTGCCAGTAGTATAGGAGACAGGGCGAACACTGAAGCTTTCTTT. Translation: CASSIGDRANTEAFF.